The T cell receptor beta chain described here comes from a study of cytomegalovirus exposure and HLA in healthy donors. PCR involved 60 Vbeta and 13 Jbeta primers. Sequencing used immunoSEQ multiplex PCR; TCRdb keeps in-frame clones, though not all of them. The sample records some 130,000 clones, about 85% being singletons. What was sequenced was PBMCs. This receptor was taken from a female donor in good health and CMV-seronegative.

In DNA, the CDR3 is TGTGCCAGCAGCTCTGCGGGACAGGGAAACATTCAGTACTTC. This gives the protein CASSSAGQGNIQYF. The chain has TRBV7-2 and TRBJ2-4; 9 bases align to TRBD1. V lost 4 bases, J lost 6 bases, and 4 bases stayed unmatched. Germline V gives CDR1 SGHTA, CDR2 FQGNSA. The CDR3 consists of 14 residues.